This T cell receptor beta chain was profiled in a study of Ad26.COV2.S vaccination and SARS-CoV-2 variants. Study information: Donor participated within the Ad26.COV2.S arm of the COV1001 trial. Recipients of Ad26.COV2.S got it intramuscularly, once or twice 56 days apart.

V lost 0 bases to trimming and J lost 5 bases; unmatched junction nucleotides: 7. This CDR3 region has 16 residues. CDR1 MNHEY and CDR2 SVGEGT come from the germline V gene. Stated treatment: roughly 19 received Ad26.COV2.S at low or high dose, single or two shots; roughly five received placebo; per-sample allocation not given. Day 63 following the first vaccine or placebo injection was when the samples were taken. Points from the study as a whole: Among vaccine recipients, spike-specific TCR breadth exceeded that of placebo recipients.

With regard to this clone: Its matching antigen is unknown.

The data were produced by immunoSEQ multiplex PCR, yet TCRdb's version contains in-frame clones alone and is incomplete. Among fewer than 800,000 clones listed, 89% were seen once. The starting material was peripheral blood, obtained in a trial of Ad26.COV2.S vaccine versus placebo. The clonotype was recovered from a person aged 18-60 years who received the Ad26.COV2.S COVID-19 vaccine or a placebo. The gene calls are TRBV6-2 or TRBV6-3 and TRBJ2-1; the match to TRBD2 covers 7 bases. The CDR3 region has the DNA TGTGCCAGCAGTTACTCGGGCGGGGGACTCGACAATGAGCAGTTCTTC. It is translated as CASSYSGGGLDNEQFF.